Presented here are 25 T cell receptor beta chains from one specimen sequenced in a study of OX40 agonist ivuxolimab in advanced cancers. Sequencing was performed with immunoSEQ multiplex PCR; in TCRdb, only in-frame clones are kept and a portion is missing. The repertoire includes roughly 79,000 clones, more than 80% of them detected once, and 0.45% to 0.6% sits in the top ten. Sample: CD4+ or CD8+ T cells sorted from blood, taken in a trial of the OX40 agonist ivuxolimab. These receptor sequences come from an adult with an advanced solid tumor such as melanoma, head and neck, liver or kidney cancer.

The genes are TRBV20-1 and TRBJ2-7; D ambiguous. From germline, CDR1 is DFQATT and CDR2 SNEGSKA (reference sequence). The CDR3 runs to 10 residues. Deletions cut 3 bases from V and 0 bases from J, with 0 bases between. The CDR3 reads CSASSYEQYF. In DNA form, the CDR3 reads TGCAGTGCTAGCTCCTACGAGCAGTACTTC.

This sequence joins TRBV19 and TRBJ1-1, with D tentatively TRBD1 (5 bases). Germline loops: CDR1 LNHDA, CDR2 SQIVND (reference sequence). V lost 4 bases, J lost 0 bases, and 12 bases lay in between. This CDR3 is 15 amino acids long. CDR3 bases: TGTGCCAGTAGTACCCGACAGAGCCTGAACACTGAAGCTTTCTTT. Protein: CASSTRQSLNTEAFF.

This sequence joins TRBV6-6 and TRBJ1-3; 9 bases are a match to TRBD1. This CDR3 is built from 14 residues. V was clipped by 6 bases and J by 2 bases; unmatched bases: 2. Germline CDR1 is MNHNY and CDR2 is SVGAGI (reference sequence). CDR3: CASRRTGAGNTIYF. CDR3 nucleotide sequence: TGTGCCAGCAGACGGACAGGGGCTGGAAACACCATATATTTT.

In its sample, this clone is medium-sized (0.01 to 0.1%). The sample holds other DNA sequences that translate to the same CDR3. This sequence joins TRBV4-1 and TRBJ2-2; unclear D gene. Trimming removed 3 bases at V and 7 bases at J, with 3 bases between. This CDR3 comprises 11 residues. In germline, CDR1 is MGHRA, CDR2 YSYEKL. The CDR3 nucleotides are TGCGCCAGCAGCCATCGCGGGGAGCTGTTTTTT. It encodes CASSHRGELFF.

Concerning this clone: Mismatch with germline at one junction end may stem from a read error. V usage is TRBV19 and J usage is TRBJ1-3; D uncertain. The CDR3 has 16 amino acids. Germline loops: CDR1 LNHDA, CDR2 SQIVND (reference sequence). CDR3: CASSLEGGLVGNTIYF. In DNA, the CDR3 is TGTGCCAGTAGTCTAGAGGGAGGGCTGGTCGGAAACACCATATATTTT.

V and J are TRBV28 and TRBJ2-3; 7 bases map to TRBD2. The V gene end was trimmed by 7 bases and the J gene end by 3 bases; junction bases not matched to a gene: 4. The CDR3 contains 13 residues. Per the germline V gene, CDR1 is MDHEN and CDR2 is SYDVKM. CDR3 nucleotides: TGTGCCAGCAAGAGGGGAGGGACAGATACGCAGTATTTT. As protein: CASKRGGTDTQYF.

The V and J genes are TRBV2 and TRBJ2-2; 13 positions match TRBD2. Germline values: CDR1 SNHLY, CDR2 FYNNEI. The CDR3 totals 17 residues. The trim removed 7 bases at V and 2 bases at J, leaving 7 bases unmatched. The CDR3 protein is CASKSGLAGVNTGELFF. The CDR3 DNA reads as TGTGCCAGCAAATCCGGACTAGCGGGAGTAAACACCGGGGAGCTGTTTTTT.

The chain carries TRBV5-8 and TRBJ1-2; 8 nucleotides agree with TRBD1. CDR3 length equals 14 residues. From germline, CDR1 is SGHTS and CDR2 YDEGEE. V trimming: 5 bases; J trimming: 8 bases; junction bases outside the gene matches: 11. CDR3 loop: CASSHGQGAVGYTF. The CDR3 region has the DNA TGTGCCAGCAGTCATGGTCAGGGGGCAGTGGGCTACACCTTC. Using reference TRBV5-8 and TRBJ1-2 for the parts outside the CDR3, the full variable domain is EAGVTQSPTHLIKTRGQQATLRCSPISGHTSVYWYQQALGLGLQFLLWYDEGEERNRGNFPPRFSGRQFPNYSSELNVNALELEDSALYLCASSHGQGAVGYTFGSGTRLTVV.

The J gene is TRBJ1-2, the V gene TRBV7-2; 7 positions match TRBD1. This CDR3 spans 13 amino acids. Germline values: CDR1 SGHTA, CDR2 FQGNSA. V was pared by 6 bases and J by 4 bases, with 5 bases of the junction left unmatched. Here the CDR3 reads CASREGQLYGYTF. In DNA, the CDR3 is TGTGCCAGCAGGGAGGGACAGCTCTATGGCTACACCTTC.

The chain has TRBV28 and TRBJ2-7; unclear D gene. Trimming removed 3 bases at V and 4 bases at J, with 10 bases between. Germline V gene sequence: CDR1 MDHEN, CDR2 SYDVKM. This CDR3 spans 13 amino acids. The CDR3 DNA reads as TGTGCCAGCAGTTTGTCGCCCAGTTACGAGCAGTACTTC. Translating it yields CASSLSPSYEQYF.

This clone was seen once. The CDR3 loop is CASRPASGQGYPEQFF. CDR3 nucleotide sequence: TGTGCCAGCAGACCCGCATCCGGACAGGGTTATCCGGAGCAGTTCTTC. This chain links TRBV28 with TRBJ2-1; 8 bases are a match to TRBD1. After removal of 6 bases from V and 10 bases from J, the junction contained 17 bases not matched to a gene. Germline V CDR1 and CDR2: MDHEN, SYDVKM. The CDR3 sequence is 16 residues long.

The chain links TRBV29-1 to TRBJ2-2; 13 bases are a match to TRBD2. CDR3 size: 14 residues. Germline V gene data show CDR1 as SQVTM and CDR2 as ANQGSEA. V lost 5 bases to trimming and J lost 7 bases; unmatched junction nucleotides: 4. DNA of the CDR3: TGCAGCGTTACTAGCGGGAGGGCCGACGGGGAGCTGTTTTTT. Protein product: CSVTSGRADGELFF.

The chain links TRBV5-6 to TRBJ2-2; possibly TRBD1 for D (6 bases). Trimming stripped 3 bases from V and 3 bases from J, with 9 bases between. Germline-derived CDR1 and CDR2 are SGHDT and YYEEEE. CDR3 length: 14 amino acids. The DNA for the CDR3 is TGTGCCAGCAGCTGGGGGCTAGACACCGGGGAGCTGTTTTTT. This gives the protein CASSWGLDTGELFF.

The chain links TRBV28 to TRBJ1-1; D is ambiguous. The V gene lost 4 bases and the J gene lost 5 bases, with 26 bases spanning the gap. The CDR3 covers 18 residues. Germline CDR1 and CDR2: MDHEN and SYDVKM. CDR3 nucleotides: TGTGCCAGCAGTTACCCAACGGGTGGGGTTAGGGTACTTACTGAAGCTTTCTTT. Translated: CASSYPTGGVRVLTEAFF. The full variable domain, rest sourced from reference TRBV28 and TRBJ1-1, is DVKVTQSSRYLVKRTGEKVFLECVQDMDHENMFWYRQDPGLGLRLIYFSYDVKMKEKGDIPEGYSVSREKKERFSLILESASTNQTSMYLCASSYPTGGVRVLTEAFFGQGTRLTVV.

As to this clone: This same CDR3 is encoded by further DNA sequences in the sample. The J gene is TRBJ2-3, the V gene TRBV29-1, with a tentative D call TRBD2 (5 bases). The V gene's germline CDR1 is SQVTM and CDR2 ANQGSEA. There are 13 residues in the CDR3. Trimming cost V 0 bases and J 6 bases, with 10 bases left between them. The CDR3 DNA follows: TGCAGCGTTGAAGAAGGCGCGGGCGATACGCAGTATTTT. Its translation is CSVEEGAGDTQYF.

The V call is TRBV5-1, the J call TRBJ1-2; D is ambiguous. CDR3 length equals 13 residues. The germline gives CDR1 SGHRS, CDR2 YFSETQ. The V end lost 2 bases, the J end lost 4 bases, and 9 bases lay between the germline ends. CDR3: CASSFGSPYGYTF. CDR3 coding DNA: TGCGCCAGCAGCTTCGGGAGTCCCTATGGCTACACCTTC.

The chain employs TRBV7-8 and TRBJ1-1; D unclear. This CDR3 spans 13 amino acids. From germline, CDR1 is SGHVS and CDR2 FQNEAQ. V lost 2 bases and J 8 bases, leaving 12 bases between the germline ends. The CDR3 DNA is TGTGCCAGCAGCTTACGGGAAGGGTTGGAAGCTTTCTTT. Translated, it gives CASSLREGLEAFF.

The chain uses TRBV7-8 and TRBJ2-1; 8 positions match TRBD2. This CDR3 region has 17 residues. V gave up 5 bases and J gave up 4 bases; unmatched junction bases: 13. CDR1 is SGHVS and CDR2 is FQNEAQ in the germline V gene. This chain's CDR3 is CASSPVGSGNLYNEQFF. The CDR3 nucleotides are TGTGCCAGCAGCCCCGTTGGTAGCGGGAACCTATACAATGAGCAGTTCTTC.

The gene calls are TRBV6-5 and TRBJ2-7; D is undetermined. Trimming pared 6 bases from V and 6 bases from J, leaving 12 bases between. In germline, CDR1 is MNHEY, CDR2 SVGAGI. CDR3 length: 12 amino acids. This chain's CDR3 is CASSTAGREQYF. As DNA, the CDR3 is TGTGCCAGCAGCACAGCTGGACGCGAGCAGTACTTC.

The rearrangement links TRBV29-1 to TRBJ1-1; D gene ambiguous. CDR3 length: 11 residues. The V and J ends lost 4 bases and 11 bases respectively, with 14 bases between them. Looked up from germline, CDR1 is SQVTM and CDR2 is ANQGSEA. CDR3 DNA sequence: TGCAGCGTTGCCGGTCAGGCCATGGCTTTCTTT. Residues: CSVAGQAMAFF.

A single count supports this clone. The chain links TRBV4-1 to TRBJ2-3; D not certain. Per germline, CDR1 MGHRA and CDR2 YSYEKL. Trimming removed 5 bases at V and 1 base at J, with 13 bases between. The CDR3 sequence is 15 residues long. The CDR3 sequence: CASSYTQDGTDTQYF. CDR3 DNA sequence: TGCGCCAGCAGCTACACCCAGGACGGCACAGATACGCAGTATTTT.

This chain connects TRBV5-6 to TRBJ2-1; 11 bases line up with TRBD2. J gave up 4 bases and V 4 bases, and 7 bases lay outside the gene matches. Germline-derived CDR1 and CDR2 are SGHDT and YYEEEE. The CDR3 contains 16 residues. The chain's CDR3 is CASSEGTSGIYNEQFF. CDR3 sequence (DNA): TGTGCCAGCAGCGAAGGGACTAGCGGTATATACAATGAGCAGTTCTTC.

This chain links TRBV11-3 with TRBJ2-7; possible D gene TRBD1, 5 bases. Germline V gene data show CDR1 as SGHNT and CDR2 as YENEEA. CDR3 length: 12 residues. Trimming cost V 4 bases and J 4 bases, with 8 bases left between them. CDR3 sequence: CASSSQGYEQYF. In nucleotides, the CDR3 is TGTGCCAGCAGCTCCCAGGGTTACGAGCAGTACTTC.

This clone is a singleton in its sample. The chain joins TRBV10-3 to TRBJ2-5; 9 bases are a match to TRBD1. V lost 8 bases to trimming and J lost 5 bases; unmatched junction nucleotides: 3. The germline V gene has CDR1 ENHRY and CDR2 SYGVKD. The CDR3 consists of 12 residues. The CDR3 loop is CAIRDREETQYF. Here the CDR3 DNA reads TGTGCCATCCGGGACAGGGAGGAGACCCAGTACTTC.

The genes are TRBV5-1 and TRBJ2-7, with 7 bases lining up with TRBD1. Germline V CDR1 and CDR2: SGHRS, YFSETQ. Trimming cost V 4 bases and J 4 bases; bases outside gene matches: 11. The CDR3 is 15 amino acids. The CDR3 loop is CASSTNNIQGYEQYF. The CDR3 nucleotides read TGCGCCAGCAGCACGAATAATATACAGGGGTACGAGCAGTACTTC. Using reference TRBV5-1 and TRBJ2-7 for the parts outside the CDR3, the full variable domain is KAGVTQTPRYLIKTRGQQVTLSCSPISGHRSVSWYQQTPGQGLQFLFEYFSETQRNKGNFPGRFSGRQFSNSRSEMNVSTLELGDSALYLCASSTNNIQGYEQYFGPGTRLTVT.